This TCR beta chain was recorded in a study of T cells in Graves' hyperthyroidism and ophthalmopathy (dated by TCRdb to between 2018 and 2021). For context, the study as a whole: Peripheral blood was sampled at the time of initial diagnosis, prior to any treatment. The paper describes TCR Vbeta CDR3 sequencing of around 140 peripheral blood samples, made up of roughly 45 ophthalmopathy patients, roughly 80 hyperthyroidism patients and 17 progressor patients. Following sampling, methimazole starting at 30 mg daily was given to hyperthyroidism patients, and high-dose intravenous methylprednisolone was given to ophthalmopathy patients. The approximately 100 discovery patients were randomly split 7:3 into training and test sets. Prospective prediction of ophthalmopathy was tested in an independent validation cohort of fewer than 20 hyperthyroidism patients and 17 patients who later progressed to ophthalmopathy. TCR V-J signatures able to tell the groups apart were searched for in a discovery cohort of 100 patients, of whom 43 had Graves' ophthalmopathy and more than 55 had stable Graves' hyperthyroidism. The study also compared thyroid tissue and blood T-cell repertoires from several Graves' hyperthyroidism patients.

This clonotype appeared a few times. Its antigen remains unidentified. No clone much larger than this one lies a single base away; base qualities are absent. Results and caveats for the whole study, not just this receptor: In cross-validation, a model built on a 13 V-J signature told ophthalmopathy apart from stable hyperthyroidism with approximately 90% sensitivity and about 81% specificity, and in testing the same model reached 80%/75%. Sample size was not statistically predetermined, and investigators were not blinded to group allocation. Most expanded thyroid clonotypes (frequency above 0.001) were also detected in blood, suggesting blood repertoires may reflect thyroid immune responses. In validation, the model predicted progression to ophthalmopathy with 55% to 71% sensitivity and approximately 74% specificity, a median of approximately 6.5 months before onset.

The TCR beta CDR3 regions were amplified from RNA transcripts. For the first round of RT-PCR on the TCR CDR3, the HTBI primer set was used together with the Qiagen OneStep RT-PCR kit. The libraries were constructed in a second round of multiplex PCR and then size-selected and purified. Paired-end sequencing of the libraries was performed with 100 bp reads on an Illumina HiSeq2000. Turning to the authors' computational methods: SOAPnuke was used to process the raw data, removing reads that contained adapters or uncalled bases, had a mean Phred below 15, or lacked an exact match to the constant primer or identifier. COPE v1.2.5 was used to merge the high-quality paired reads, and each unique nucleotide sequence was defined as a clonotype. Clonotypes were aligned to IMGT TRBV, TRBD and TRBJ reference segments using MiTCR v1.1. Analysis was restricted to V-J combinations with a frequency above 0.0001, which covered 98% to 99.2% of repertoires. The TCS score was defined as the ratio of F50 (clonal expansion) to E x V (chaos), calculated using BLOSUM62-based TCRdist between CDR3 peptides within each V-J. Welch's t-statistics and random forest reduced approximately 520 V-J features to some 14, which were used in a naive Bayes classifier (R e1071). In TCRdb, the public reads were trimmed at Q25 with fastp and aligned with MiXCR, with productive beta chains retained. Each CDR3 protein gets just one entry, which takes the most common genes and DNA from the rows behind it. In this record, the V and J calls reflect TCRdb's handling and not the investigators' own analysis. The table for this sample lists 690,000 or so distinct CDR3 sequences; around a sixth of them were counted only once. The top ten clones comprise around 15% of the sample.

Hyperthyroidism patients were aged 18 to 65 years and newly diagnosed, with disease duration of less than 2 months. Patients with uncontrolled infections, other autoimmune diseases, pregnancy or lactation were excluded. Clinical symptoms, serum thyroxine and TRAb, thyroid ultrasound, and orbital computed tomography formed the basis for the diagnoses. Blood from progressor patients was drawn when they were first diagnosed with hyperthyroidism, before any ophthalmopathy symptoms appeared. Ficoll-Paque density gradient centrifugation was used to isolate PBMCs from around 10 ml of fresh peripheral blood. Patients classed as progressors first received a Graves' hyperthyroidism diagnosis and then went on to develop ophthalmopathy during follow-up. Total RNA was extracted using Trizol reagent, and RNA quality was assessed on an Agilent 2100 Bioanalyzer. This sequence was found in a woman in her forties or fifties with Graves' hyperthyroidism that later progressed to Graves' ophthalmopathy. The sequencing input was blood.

The bases are TGTGCCAGCAACCCAGGGTTTACCTATGGCTACACCTTC. This gives the protein CASNPGFTYGYTF. Recombination linked TRBV5-6 to TRBJ1-2; the D segment could be TRBD1, given 5 matching bases. The germline V gene supplies CDR1 SGHDT and CDR2 YYEEEE. V loses 6 bases, J loses 4 bases, and the germline ends lie 13 bases apart. CDR3 length: 13 amino acids, cysteine to phenylalanine. The entry retains the CDR3 DNA only, 39 bases that are in frame from base 1.